A selection of T cell receptor beta chains follows, all from one sample in a study of cytomegalovirus exposure and HLA in healthy donors. Profiled with immunoSEQ multiplex PCR; TCRdb holds only in-frame clones, not every one. Of 75,000 to 85,000 clones in the sample, roughly 90% were seen once. Sequencing input: PBMCs. The receptor source for this set is a man between 25 and 39 years old in good health and CMV-seronegative. CDR3s include the opening cysteine and the closing phenylalanine or tryptophan. D genes are given only for firm matches. A clone size is listed for some rows: how often the clone was seen (once, few, many), or a class if it is expanded.

V gene,clone size,D gene,J gene,CDR3 protein,CDR3 DNA
TRBV6-5,NA,NA,TRBJ2-7,CASSLLTATEQYF,TGTGCCAGCAGCCTCCTGACTGCCACCGAGCAGTACTTC
TRBV27,NA,NA,TRBJ2-6,CASSRYSSGANVLTF,TGTGCCAGCAGTCGCTACAGCTCTGGGGCCAACGTCCTGACTTTC
TRBV27,NA,TRBD2,TRBJ2-1,CASSFRQGGNEQFF,TGTGCCAGCAGTTTTCGGCAGGGAGGGAATGAGCAGTTCTTC
TRBV6-1,NA,NA,TRBJ1-1,CASSLDRNTEAFF,TGTGCCAGCAGTCTGGACAGGAACACTGAAGCTTTCTTT
TRBV29-1,NA,TRBD2,TRBJ2-7,CSAGGSPSYEQYF,TGCAGCGCGGGGGGGTCGCCCTCCTACGAGCAGTACTTC
TRBV4-1,NA,NA,TRBJ2-2,CASSQRQVGELFF,TGCGCCAGCAGCCAACGACAGGTTGGGGAGCTGTTTTTT
TRBV5-5,NA,TRBD1,TRBJ2-1,CASSLGGDRVF,TGTGCCAGCAGCTTGGGTGGGGACAGGGTCTTC
TRBV5-1,NA,TRBD1,TRBJ1-2,CASSITGGHNYGYTF,TGCGCCAGCAGCATTACAGGGGGCCATAACTATGGCTACACCTTC
TRBV28,NA,NA,TRBJ1-5,CASSFPPGNNQPQHF,TGTGCCAGCAGTTTCCCTCCAGGGAACAATCAGCCCCAGCATTTT
TRBV6-4,once,NA,TRBJ1-5,CASRVVRPQHF,TGTGCCAGCAGAGTAGTGCGGCCCCAGCATTTT
TRBV4-1,NA,NA,TRBJ1-2,CASSQVGGAAGYTF,TGCGCCAGCAGCCAAGTAGGGGGGGCTGCTGGCTACACCTTC
TRBV5-1,NA,NA,TRBJ1-1,CASSLVVAEDTEAFF,TGCGCCAGCAGCTTGGTCGTAGCCGAGGACACTGAAGCTTTCTTT
TRBV5-1,NA,TRBD1,TRBJ1-1,CASSLGPTGKNTEAFF,TGCGCCAGCAGCTTGGGGCCGACAGGGAAGAACACTGAAGCTTTCTTT
TRBV6-6,NA,TRBD1,TRBJ2-3,CASSYEGAVDTQYF,TGTGCCAGCAGTTACGAGGGGGCCGTTGATACGCAGTATTTT
TRBV6-5,NA,NA,TRBJ1-4,CASSYGGGLEKLFF,TGTGCCAGCAGTTACGGCGGAGGTCTCGAAAAACTGTTTTTT
TRBV5-1,NA,NA,TRBJ2-7,CASSSGYEQYF,TGCGCCAGCTCTTCGGGTTACGAGCAGTACTTC
TRBV15,NA,NA,TRBJ1-1,CATSRDVATEAFF,TGTGCCACCAGCAGAGATGTGGCCACTGAAGCTTTCTTT
TRBV19,few,TRBD2,TRBJ2-7,CASSNPAGLAGADEQYF,TGTGCCAGTAGTAACCCAGCGGGGTTAGCGGGAGCGGACGAGCAGTACTTC
TRBV19,NA,NA,TRBJ1-1,CASSISHRENTEAFF,TGTGCCAGTAGTATAAGCCACAGGGAGAACACTGAAGCTTTCTTT
TRBV28,once,TRBD1,TRBJ2-7,CASSSMTGEGYEQYF,TGTGCCAGCAGTTCTATGACAGGGGAAGGCTACGAGCAGTACTTC
TRBV10-2,once,NA,TRBJ2-3,CASTSFTSSTDTQYF,TGCGCCAGCACCTCCTTTACAAGTAGCACAGATACGCAGTATTTT
TRBV5-1,NA,NA,TRBJ2-2,CASSLGLWRALGTGELFF,TGCGCCAGCAGCTTGGGTCTCTGGAGGGCCTTGGGGACCGGGGAGCTGTTTTTT
TRBV27,NA,NA,TRBJ1-1,CASTSGGQYNTEAFF,TGTGCCAGCACTTCCGGCGGGCAGTACAACACTGAAGCTTTCTTT
TRBV18,NA,NA,TRBJ2-7,CASSLAGGVDEQYF,TGTGCCAGCTCCCTGGCCGGGGGTGTCGACGAGCAGTACTTC
TRBV11-2,NA,NA,TRBJ2-1,CASSRLKGLYNEQFF,TGTGCCAGCAGTCGACTAAAGGGACTCTACAATGAGCAGTTCTTC
TRBV19,NA,NA,TRBJ2-7,CASSIGGRQAPYEQYF,TGTGCCAGTAGTATAGGAGGAAGACAGGCCCCGTACGAGCAGTACTTC
TRBV15,NA,NA,TRBJ2-7,CATSRDAYSYEQYF,TGTGCCACCAGCAGAGATGCCTACTCCTACGAGCAGTACTTC
TRBV28,NA,NA,TRBJ2-1,CASSLSFTLLEQFF,TGTGCCAGCAGTTTATCGTTCACTCTTCTCGAGCAGTTCTTC
TRBV28,NA,TRBD2,TRBJ2-3,CASSLSQVGGGPVPVTDTQYF,TGTGCCAGCAGTTTATCTCAAGTCGGCGGGGGGCCTGTCCCTGTCACAGATACGCAGTATTTT
TRBV6-5,NA,NA,TRBJ2-1,CASSYGQLSYNEQFF,TGTGCCAGCAGTTACGGACAGCTCTCCTACAATGAGCAGTTCTTC
TRBV25-1,NA,NA,TRBJ1-5,CASSEYKGNQPQHF,TGTGCCAGCAGTGAATATAAGGGGAATCAGCCCCAGCATTTT
TRBV10-3,NA,NA,TRBJ2-2,CAISDRGNTGELFF,TGTGCCATCAGTGACCGGGGGAACACCGGGGAGCTGTTTTTT
TRBV6-4,NA,TRBD1,TRBJ1-2,CASSESPEDRVNGYTF,TGTGCCAGCAGCGAGAGCCCAGAGGACAGGGTCAACGGCTACACCTTC
TRBV27,NA,TRBD2,TRBJ2-2,CASSLSLAGVGGELFF,TGTGCCAGCAGTTTATCACTAGCGGGAGTCGGCGGGGAGCTGTTTTTT
TRBV30,once,NA,TRBJ2-1,CAWSGAAYNEQFF,TGTGCCTGGAGTGGGGCCGCCTACAATGAGCAGTTCTTC
TRBV6-5,once,TRBD2,TRBJ2-5,CASSSHTSGRGKTQYF,TGTGCCAGCAGTTCTCATACTAGCGGGAGGGGCAAGACCCAGTACTTC
TRBV19,NA,NA,TRBJ1-6,CASTSGQFYNSPLHF,TGTGCCAGTACCTCCGGACAGTTCTATAATTCACCCCTCCACTTT
TRBV19,NA,TRBD1,TRBJ2-5,CASSVFRDRGETQYF,TGTGCCAGTAGTGTGTTCCGGGACAGGGGTGAGACCCAGTACTTC
TRBV7-2,NA,TRBD1,TRBJ1-2,CASSLGPRDRGHGYTF,TGTGCCAGCAGCTTAGGACCCCGGGACAGGGGGCATGGCTACACCTTC
TRBV4-1,NA,TRBD2,TRBJ2-7,CASSQFPPSYGEGEQYF,TGCGCCAGCAGCCAATTCCCTCCCTCATACGGGGAGGGGGAGCAGTACTTC
TRBV5-8,NA,TRBD1,TRBJ1-2,CASSSGQDYYGYTF,TGTGCCAGCAGCTCGGGACAGGACTACTATGGCTACACCTTC
TRBV18,once,TRBD1,TRBJ1-5,CASSPGQAGQPQHF,TGTGCCAGCTCACCAGGACAGGCCGGACAGCCCCAGCATTTT
TRBV2,NA,NA,TRBJ2-5,CASIEVAIGETQYF,TGTGCCAGCATTGAGGTTGCTATCGGAGAGACCCAGTACTTC
TRBV18,NA,TRBD2,TRBJ2-3,CASSLGLVTDTQYF,TGTGCCAGCTCATTGGGACTAGTCACAGATACGCAGTATTTT
TRBV19,NA,NA,TRBJ2-6,CASKPFSSGANVLTF,TGTGCCAGTAAACCCTTTAGCTCTGGGGCCAACGTCCTGACTTTC
TRBV11-2,NA,TRBD1,TRBJ2-7,CASSSFDRGTYEQYF,TGTGCCAGCAGCTCCTTTGACAGGGGAACCTACGAGCAGTACTTC
TRBV6-1,once,NA,TRBJ1-2,CASSEARGTGYTF,TGTGCCAGCAGTGAAGCAAGGGGAACGGGCTACACCTTC
TRBV4-1,NA,NA,TRBJ1-5,CASSQVVGTRGEPQHF,TGCGCCAGCAGCCAAGTGGTCGGGACACGGGGGGAGCCCCAGCATTTT
TRBV28,NA,TRBD1,TRBJ2-3,CASSFRDRGLDTQYF,TGTGCCAGCAGTTTCCGGGACAGGGGGCTAGATACGCAGTATTTT
TRBV14,NA,TRBD2,TRBJ2-3,CASRAQAGSTDTQYF,TGTGCCAGCAGAGCCCAAGCGGGAAGCACAGATACGCAGTATTTT
TRBV4-2,NA,NA,TRBJ2-7,CASSQDKGGYEQYF,TGTGCCAGCAGCCAAGATAAGGGAGGATACGAGCAGTACTTC
TRBV28,NA,NA,TRBJ2-5,CASSSTAQETQYF,TGTGCCAGCAGTTCAACAGCACAAGAGACCCAGTACTTC
TRBV7-8,NA,TRBD1,TRBJ1-1,CASSLGTANTEAFF,TGTGCCAGCAGCCTAGGGACAGCTAACACTGAAGCTTTCTTT
TRBV28,NA,TRBD2,TRBJ2-3,CASSYRGESDTQYF,TGTGCCAGCTCATATCGGGGGGAATCAGATACGCAGTATTTT
TRBV29-1,NA,NA,TRBJ2-7,CSVEGRAEQYF,TGCAGCGTTGAAGGCAGGGCCGAGCAGTACTTC